This T cell receptor (beta chain) was captured in a study of human T cells and chemical hapten exposure. For the study at large: TCR yields per sample varied mostly from small pooled library volume differences.

Noted time point: healthy volunteer bleed at 2 weeks. It was unfractionated whole blood from which total RNA was extracted. Via MiXCR, TCRdb re-called the RACE reads, giving one row per CDR3 protein. The table has 75,000 to 100,000 distinct CDR3 sequences, approximately 9.7% seen once. From germline, CDR1 is MDHEN and CDR2 SYDVKM. The CDR3 runs 15 residues. Trimming stripped 4 bases from V and 4 bases from J, with 11 bases between. This clonotype was counted between two and nine times. This sequence originates from a female donor in good health. Some clones in this sample may be carry-over from other donors' samples. The rearrangement links TRBV28 to TRBJ2-6; no firm D call. Sequenced sample: whole blood. The CDR3 DNA follows: TGTGCCAGCAGTTCAACAAGAACCGGGGCCAACGTCCTGACTTTC. It translates to CASSSTRTGANVLTF. Using reference TRBV28 and TRBJ2-6 for the parts outside the CDR3, the full variable domain is DVKVTQSSRYLVKRTGEKVFLECVQDMDHENMFWYRQDPGLGLRLIYFSYDVKMKEKGDIPEGYSVSREKKERFSLILESASTNQTSMYLCASSSTRTGANVLTFGAGSRLTVL.